Detailed here is one T cell receptor (beta chain). No cognate antigen has been identified for it. No clone much larger than this one lies a single base away; base qualities are absent. The sample belongs to a study of OX40 agonist ivuxolimab in advanced cancers. As for the study more broadly: Ivuxolimab was a fully human IgG2 agonistic monoclonal antibody targeting the costimulatory receptor OX40 (CD134). Peripheral TCRbeta sequencing was intended to test whether TCR sequence diversity was altered and clonal T-cell expansion was caused by ivuxolimab. The paper covers the monotherapy dose-escalation part of the phase I ivuxolimab trial, which included N of about 50 patients. Partial responses occurred in three dose-escalation patients, of whom one had hepatocellular carcinoma and two had cutaneous melanoma. Intravenous ivuxolimab was administered to patients every 2 weeks at six dose levels: 0.01, 0.1, 0.3, 1.5, 3 and 10 mg/kg. Of the 50 to 55 dose-escalation patients, hepatocellular carcinoma was present in 19, melanoma in approximately 15, renal cell carcinoma in 9 and head and neck cancer in 9. In the dose-escalation cohort, 70% to 90% of patients were male, and the mean age was roughly 56 years with a range of 23 to 79. Patients were allowed to have had prior anti-PD-1, anti-PD-L1 or anti-CTLA-4 therapy, and 40% of the dose-escalation patients had previously received checkpoint inhibitors. What the authors observed across the whole study: The antigen specificity of the peripheral T cells that underwent clonal expansion was not determined. After ivuxolimab, CD8+ T cells had more expanded clones than CD4+ T cells on average. Clonal expansion of both CD4+ and CD8+ blood T cells was observed from baseline to week 6 at doses 0.1 to 3.0 mg/kg. Partial responders in the 0.1-3.0 mg/kg groups had among the lowest normalized peripheral clonal expansion, especially among CD8+ T cells. Low levels of normalized T-cell clonal expansion were also seen in some nonresponding patients.

CDR1 and CDR2 are drawn from the germline V gene: MDHEN, SYDVKM. For this chain, trimming is 6 bases at the V end and 8 bases at the J end, and the number of junction bases without a gene match is 7. Measured from the cysteine to the phenylalanine, the CDR3 is 15 residues long. Only CDR3 DNA is held: 45 bases, read in frame from base 1. Genomic DNA was extracted from sorted cells for sequencing of the TCRbeta CDR3 region. The immunoSEQ Assay was used to sequence the TCRbeta CDR3 regions. TCRdb's version of the immuneACCESS table is confined to in-frame rearrangements and falls short of the full clone set. An unresolved V gene accounts for under half of the shortfall where checked; the remainder is of unknown origin. The sample data list approximately 10,000 clones, and over 55% of these were observed just once. Of the sample, 46% is held by the ten largest clones. The trial excluded patients who had a history of autoimmune disease or were on systemic immunosuppression. Peripheral blood for TCR sequencing was collected from all dose cohorts at baseline, on cycle 4 day 1, and on cycle 7 day 1. The samples were taken from a phase I, first-in-human, multicenter, open-label dose-escalation trial of ivuxolimab. The trial enrolled adults with locally advanced or metastatic head and neck squamous cell, hepatocellular, melanoma or renal cell carcinoma. Before TCR sequencing, CD4+ T cells and CD8+ T cells from peripheral blood were sorted into separate populations.

The sample consisted of CD4+ or CD8+ T cells sorted from blood, taken in a trial of the OX40 agonist ivuxolimab. The receptor comes from an adult with an advanced solid tumor such as melanoma, head and neck, liver or kidney cancer. The V and J genes are TRBV28 and TRBJ1-6, with TRBD1 identical over 10 junction bases. The nucleotide sequence is TGTGCCAGCAGCTTCCGGGACAGGGGAGATTCACCCCTCCACTTT. Its product reads: CASSFRDRGDSPLHF.